A single sample is the source of the 5 T cell receptor beta chains below, sequenced in a study of Ad26.COV2.S vaccination and SARS-CoV-2 variants. TCRdb's table, derived via immunoSEQ multiplex PCR, lists solely in-frame clones and lacks some. The sample shows 200,000 to 300,000 clones, around 85% of them seen only once. Treatment meaning: around 19 received Ad26.COV2.S at low or high dose, single or two shots; about five received placebo; per-sample allocation not given. All samples were drawn on day 63, counting from the first vaccine or placebo injection. Sequenced here: peripheral blood, sampled in a trial of Ad26.COV2.S vaccine versus placebo. The receptor set was obtained from a person aged 18-65 years who received the Ad26.COV2.S COVID-19 vaccine or a placebo.

V usage is TRBV7-8 and J usage is TRBJ2-7; 11 nucleotides match TRBD1. The CDR3 has 15 residues. V lost 5 bases to trimming and J lost 7 bases; unmatched junction nucleotides: 10. Per the germline V gene, CDR1 is SGHVS and CDR2 is FQNEAQ. The CDR3 region is CASSLRPGQGEEQYF. The CDR3 DNA reads TGTGCCAGCAGCCTCAGGCCGGGACAGGGGGAAGAGCAGTACTTC.

The chain couples TRBV2 to TRBJ1-2, with D possibly being TRBD1 (5 bases). Germline lookup yields CDR1 SNHLY and CDR2 FYNNEI. The germline V and J ends were trimmed by 2 bases and 8 bases, with 15 bases remaining between them. The CDR3 loop spans 14 amino acids. The CDR3 region is CASSESQGAWGYTF. In DNA form, the CDR3 reads TGTGCCAGCAGTGAATCCCAGGGAGCTTGGGGCTACACCTTC.

V gene TRBV10-3 combines with J gene TRBJ2-5; 13 bases are a match to TRBD2. CDR3 size: 13 residues. J gave up 8 bases and V 6 bases, and 3 bases lay outside the gene matches. Germline V gene lookup returns CDR1 ENHRY and CDR2 SYGVKD. The CDR3: CAIRGLAGETQYF. The CDR3 DNA follows: TGTGCCATCAGAGGACTAGCGGGAGAAACCCAGTACTTC.

The rearrangement uses TRBV4-3 and TRBJ1-1; D gene ambiguous. The CDR3 runs to 15 residues. The germline V and J ends were trimmed by 3 bases and 1 base, with 12 bases remaining between them. The germline V gene encodes CDR1 LGHNA and CDR2 YSLEER. CDR3 in DNA: TGCGCCAGCAGCCAGGAGACGGCCGGGAACACTGAAGCTTTCTTT. It yields the protein CASSQETAGNTEAFF.

This clone was seen more than once but under ten times. J is TRBJ2-7 and V is TRBV11-1; D gene uncertain. The germline V gene has CDR1 SGHAT and CDR2 FQDESV (reference sequence). The CDR3 totals 14 residues. The V end was cut by 5 bases, the J end by 9 bases, with 20 bases between. The CDR3 spells CASSRPDPNSGQYF. The CDR3 DNA reads as TGTGCCAGCAGCAGGCCGGACCCAAATTCGGGGCAGTACTTC.